The rows below give T cell receptor beta chains drawn from one sample of a study of graft-versus-host responses after intestinal transplantation. Generated by immunoSEQ multiplex PCR, the TCRdb table keeps only in-frame clones and is missing some. This table holds 35,000 to 45,000 clones, about 90% found once. The source material was PBMCs, sampled around 280 days after transplant. These receptors were obtained from a human patient who received an intestinal transplant, so some T cells may come from the graft donor. CDR3s include the opening cysteine and the closing phenylalanine or tryptophan. D genes are given only for firm matches. Only part of the rows carry a size: once, few, many, or a class if the clone is expanded.

j_call: TRBJ1-1
d_call: -
v_call: TRBV7-9
clone_size: -
cdr3_length: 15
cdr3_nt: TGTGCCAGCAGCCCAAAATGGTACTCAGGGACTGAAGCTTTCTTT
cdr3_aa: CASSPKWYSGTEAFF

j_call: TRBJ2-7
d_call: -
v_call: TRBV5-1
clone_size: -
cdr3_length: 13
cdr3_nt: TGCGCCAGCAGCTTCACGGCTAGCTACGAGCAGTACTTC
cdr3_aa: CASSFTASYEQYF

j_call: TRBJ1-2
d_call: -
v_call: TRBV6-5
clone_size: -
cdr3_length: 14
cdr3_nt: TGTGCCAGCAGTTACGTGGGCGCCAACTATGGCTACACCTTC
cdr3_aa: CASSYVGANYGYTF

j_call: TRBJ1-1
d_call: TRBD1
v_call: TRBV19
clone_size: -
cdr3_length: 15
cdr3_nt: TGTGCCAGTAGTTTGAGGACAGGGGTGAACACTGAAGCTTTCTTT
cdr3_aa: CASSLRTGVNTEAFF

j_call: TRBJ1-5
d_call: TRBD1
v_call: TRBV6-1
clone_size: few
cdr3_length: 13
cdr3_nt: TGTGCCAGCAGTGAAACAGGGGATCAGCCCCAGCATTTT
cdr3_aa: CASSETGDQPQHF

j_call: TRBJ1-2
d_call: -
v_call: TRBV9
clone_size: -
cdr3_length: 15
cdr3_nt: TGTGCCAGCAGCCCCCGACACGTGGGAACGGGAGGCTACACCTTC
cdr3_aa: CASSPRHVGTGGYTF

j_call: TRBJ2-1
d_call: -
v_call: TRBV4-1
clone_size: -
cdr3_length: 14
cdr3_nt: TGCGCCAGCAGCCCCCGGGGATCCGCTTCAGACCCGTTCTTC
cdr3_aa: CASSPRGSASDPFF

j_call: TRBJ2-5
d_call: TRBD2
v_call: TRBV7-8
clone_size: once
cdr3_length: 14
cdr3_nt: TGTGCCAGCAGCCCACGGGGGGGCCTGGAGACCCAGTACTTC
cdr3_aa: CASSPRGGLETQYF

j_call: TRBJ1-2
d_call: -
v_call: TRBV27
clone_size: -
cdr3_length: 14
cdr3_nt: TGTGCCAGCAAGGGATTGAAAGGTCGAAATGGCTACACCTTC
cdr3_aa: CASKGLKGRNGYTF

j_call: TRBJ1-3
d_call: -
v_call: TRBV25-1
clone_size: -
cdr3_length: 16
cdr3_nt: TGTGCCAGCAGTGAGGTACATGGGAACTCTGGAAACACCATATATTTT
cdr3_aa: CASSEVHGNSGNTIYF

j_call: TRBJ2-3
d_call: -
v_call: TRBV7-9
clone_size: -
cdr3_length: 13
cdr3_nt: TGTGCCAGCAGCTTAGATTACCCAGATACGCAGTATTTT
cdr3_aa: CASSLDYPDTQYF

j_call: TRBJ2-5
d_call: -
v_call: TRBV7-5
clone_size: -
cdr3_length: 15
cdr3_nt: TGTGCCAGCAGCACCCGACAGGGGGCACAAGAGACCCAGTACTTC
cdr3_aa: CASSTRQGAQETQYF

j_call: TRBJ2-7
d_call: TRBD1
v_call: TRBV27
clone_size: -
cdr3_length: 13
cdr3_nt: TGTGCCAGCGGCCGAAGACAGGGCTACGAGCAGTACTTC
cdr3_aa: CASGRRQGYEQYF

j_call: TRBJ2-1
d_call: TRBD2
v_call: TRBV6-5
clone_size: -
cdr3_length: 16
cdr3_nt: TGTGCCAGCAGTTACTCGACTAGCGGGGGGGCGAATGAGCAGTTCTTC
cdr3_aa: CASSYSTSGGANEQFF

j_call: TRBJ2-3
d_call: -
v_call: TRBV15
clone_size: -
cdr3_length: 15
cdr3_nt: TGTGCCACCAGCAAAACCGGGACTTTGACAGATACGCAGTATTTT
cdr3_aa: CATSKTGTLTDTQYF

j_call: TRBJ2-7
d_call: TRBD2
v_call: TRBV12-5
clone_size: -
cdr3_length: 17
cdr3_nt: TGTGCTAGTGGTTTCATCCTCCCGGGGAGGGGCTCCTACGAGCAGTACTTC
cdr3_aa: CASGFILPGRGSYEQYF

j_call: TRBJ2-2
d_call: -
v_call: TRBV6-4
clone_size: -
cdr3_length: 15
cdr3_nt: TGTGCCAGCAGTGACTCGAGCGGTAACACCGGGGAGCTGTTTTTT
cdr3_aa: CASSDSSGNTGELFF

j_call: TRBJ1-1
d_call: -
v_call: TRBV29-1
clone_size: -
cdr3_length: 13
cdr3_nt: TGCAGCGTTATTTTGGGCCCGAGGGTTGAAGCTTTCTTT
cdr3_aa: CSVILGPRVEAFF

j_call: TRBJ2-3
d_call: -
v_call: TRBV4-1
clone_size: once
cdr3_length: 16
cdr3_nt: TGCGCCAGCAGCCAAGATGAGGACTGGCGCACAGATACGCAGTATTTT
cdr3_aa: CASSQDEDWRTDTQYF

j_call: TRBJ1-5
d_call: -
v_call: TRBV27
clone_size: -
cdr3_length: 14
cdr3_nt: TGTGCCAGCTCGCTCAGGGGTAGCAATCAGCCCCAGCATTTT
cdr3_aa: CASSLRGSNQPQHF

j_call: TRBJ2-1
d_call: -
v_call: TRBV4-1
clone_size: -
cdr3_length: 17
cdr3_nt: TGCGCCAGCAGCCAACCTAGCACGACATACCTCTACAATGAGCAGTTCTTC
cdr3_aa: CASSQPSTTYLYNEQFF

j_call: TRBJ2-3
d_call: TRBD1
v_call: TRBV19
clone_size: -
cdr3_length: 17
cdr3_nt: TGTGCCAGTAGTATTATCCCCGGACAGGAGACCACAGATACGCAGTATTTT
cdr3_aa: CASSIIPGQETTDTQYF

j_call: TRBJ1-2
d_call: -
v_call: TRBV5-6
clone_size: once
cdr3_length: 15
cdr3_nt: TGTGCCAGCAGCCCCCTCGGAGCAGGAAACTATGGCTACACCTTC
cdr3_aa: CASSPLGAGNYGYTF

j_call: TRBJ2-7
d_call: TRBD1
v_call: TRBV11-2
clone_size: -
cdr3_length: 13
cdr3_nt: TGTGCCAGCGGGACAGGGAACGGCTACGAGCAGTACTTC
cdr3_aa: CASGTGNGYEQYF

j_call: TRBJ2-7
d_call: -
v_call: TRBV6-1
clone_size: -
cdr3_length: 13
cdr3_nt: TGTGCCAGCAGTGAAGGGCGGAACTACGAGCAGTACTTC
cdr3_aa: CASSEGRNYEQYF

j_call: TRBJ1-2
d_call: -
v_call: TRBV7-9
clone_size: once
cdr3_length: 13
cdr3_nt: TGTGCCAGCAGCCCCAACCAGTGGGGCAGCTACACCTTC
cdr3_aa: CASSPNQWGSYTF

j_call: TRBJ2-5
d_call: -
v_call: TRBV19
clone_size: -
cdr3_length: 14
cdr3_nt: TGTGCCAGTAGTATAGGGACTGTGGGAGAGACCCAGTACTTC
cdr3_aa: CASSIGTVGETQYF

j_call: TRBJ2-2
d_call: -
v_call: TRBV7-9
clone_size: few
cdr3_length: 16
cdr3_nt: TGTGCCAGCAGCTTATCAAGGACAGCGAACACCGGGGAGCTGTTTTTT
cdr3_aa: CASSLSRTANTGELFF

j_call: TRBJ2-7
d_call: -
v_call: TRBV5-4
clone_size: -
cdr3_length: 11
cdr3_nt: TGTGCCAGCAGCTACCAGGACGAGCAGTACTTC
cdr3_aa: CASSYQDEQYF

j_call: TRBJ1-4
d_call: TRBD1
v_call: TRBV9
clone_size: -
cdr3_length: 16
cdr3_nt: TGTGCCAGCAGCTTTAGGGACAGGGGGCTAGGAGAAAAACTGTTTTTT
cdr3_aa: CASSFRDRGLGEKLFF

j_call: TRBJ1-2
d_call: -
v_call: TRBV6-5
clone_size: -
cdr3_length: 15
cdr3_nt: TGTGCCAGCAGGATAACGAGGGACGGACCCTATGGCTACACCTTC
cdr3_aa: CASRITRDGPYGYTF

j_call: TRBJ1-1
d_call: -
v_call: TRBV6-6
clone_size: few
cdr3_length: 12
cdr3_nt: TGTGCCAGCAGTTACAGGAATCGTGAAGCTTTCTTT
cdr3_aa: CASSYRNREAFF

j_call: TRBJ2-4
d_call: TRBD2
v_call: TRBV5-6
clone_size: -
cdr3_length: 19
cdr3_nt: TGTGCCAGCAGCCCCTCGGCACTAGCGGGACTACTAGCCAAAAACATTCAGTACTTC
cdr3_aa: CASSPSALAGLLAKNIQYF

j_call: TRBJ2-3
d_call: -
v_call: TRBV2
clone_size: -
cdr3_length: 14
cdr3_nt: TGTGCCAGCAGTGCCTTACCGTCCACAGATACGCAGTATTTT
cdr3_aa: CASSALPSTDTQYF

j_call: TRBJ1-5
d_call: -
v_call: TRBV11-2
clone_size: -
cdr3_length: 13
cdr3_nt: TGTGCCAGCAGCCCAGGAATAAATCAGCCCCAGCATTTT
cdr3_aa: CASSPGINQPQHF

j_call: TRBJ2-5
d_call: TRBD2
v_call: TRBV9
clone_size: -
cdr3_length: 13
cdr3_nt: TGTGCCAGCAGCGTCGGGGGGCAAGAGACCCAGTACTTC
cdr3_aa: CASSVGGQETQYF

j_call: TRBJ2-7
d_call: -
v_call: TRBV28
clone_size: -
cdr3_length: 16
cdr3_nt: TGTGCCAGCAGTTTATCCAGACGGAGTTCTCCGCCCGAGCAGTACTTC
cdr3_aa: CASSLSRRSSPPEQYF

j_call: TRBJ2-1
d_call: -
v_call: TRBV4-1
clone_size: -
cdr3_length: 17
cdr3_nt: TGCGCCAGCAGCCGAACGTGGAGTGGGACAAATTACAATGAGCAGTTCTTC
cdr3_aa: CASSRTWSGTNYNEQFF

j_call: TRBJ2-5
d_call: TRBD2
v_call: TRBV13
clone_size: -
cdr3_length: 14
cdr3_nt: TGTGCCAGCAGCAACTTAGCGGGGGTGGAGACCCAGTACTTC
cdr3_aa: CASSNLAGVETQYF

j_call: TRBJ2-3
d_call: TRBD1
v_call: TRBV2
clone_size: -
cdr3_length: 21
cdr3_nt: TGTGCCAGCAGTGAAGCGCTCCAGGACAGGGGGCGCGGGGTTGAGGGAGATACGCAGTATTTT
cdr3_aa: CASSEALQDRGRGVEGDTQYF

j_call: TRBJ2-2
d_call: -
v_call: TRBV6-1
clone_size: -
cdr3_length: 14
cdr3_nt: TGTGCCAGCACTCGAAGGGGGGTCACCGGGGAGCTGTTTTTT
cdr3_aa: CASTRRGVTGELFF

j_call: TRBJ2-7
d_call: TRBD2
v_call: TRBV27
clone_size: -
cdr3_length: 14
cdr3_nt: TGTGTTCCAGCAAGTTATGGGGAGGGTAACGAGCAGTACTTC
cdr3_aa: CVPASYGEGNEQYF

j_call: TRBJ2-3
d_call: TRBD2
v_call: TRBV5-1
clone_size: -
cdr3_length: 19
cdr3_nt: TGCGCCAGCAGCCCACTGGGCTTACTAGCGGGGGGTCCACCGGATACGCAGTATTTT
cdr3_aa: CASSPLGLLAGGPPDTQYF

j_call: TRBJ1-5
d_call: -
v_call: TRBV7-6
clone_size: once
cdr3_length: 16
cdr3_nt: TGTGCCAGCAGCTTAGGGTCAGGGGCAGGCAATCAGCCCCAGCATTTT
cdr3_aa: CASSLGSGAGNQPQHF

j_call: TRBJ2-7
d_call: -
v_call: TRBV6-5
clone_size: -
cdr3_length: 13
cdr3_nt: TGTGCCAGCAGTGAAGTGGTCCAGTACGAGCAGTACTTC
cdr3_aa: CASSEVVQYEQYF

j_call: TRBJ1-1
d_call: -
v_call: TRBV27
clone_size: -
cdr3_length: 16
cdr3_nt: TGTGCCAGCAGTTTATACCCGGGACGAAAGGGCACTGAAGCTTTCTTT
cdr3_aa: CASSLYPGRKGTEAFF

j_call: TRBJ1-1
d_call: -
v_call: TRBV7-9
clone_size: -
cdr3_length: 15
cdr3_nt: TGTGCCAGCAGCTTAGAACAGGGAGGATCCACTGAAGCTTTCTTT
cdr3_aa: CASSLEQGGSTEAFF